This passage covers 2 T cell receptor beta chains from one sample sequenced in a study of blood T cell repertoires in COVID-19. The assay was immunoSEQ multiplex PCR, and TCRdb's table has in-frame clones only and misses some. The sample has approximately 200,000 clones; around nine tenths are singletons. Material for sequencing was PBMCs or T cells enriched from blood (not recorded which). The receptors come from a man aged 25 to 45 in a cohort exposed to, infected with or recovered from COVID-19 (not recorded which).

This chain links TRBV10-3 with TRBJ2-3; 9 nucleotides line up with TRBD2. Germline V gene lookup returns CDR1 ENHRY and CDR2 SYGVKD. Unmatched junction bases numbered 18, after V lost 2 bases and J lost 3 bases. This CDR3 has 20 residues. The CDR3 sequence: CAISERPSGTGGLTTDTQYF. The CDR3, as DNA: TGTGCCATCAGTGAGCGGCCTAGCGGGACGGGGGGCCTCACTACAGATACGCAGTATTTT.

The chain combines TRBV10-2 with TRBJ1-4; no clear D gene. Trimming took 4 bases from V and 3 from J, leaving 9 bases between them. Germline V lookup: CDR1 WSHSY, CDR2 SAAADI. The CDR3 consists of 14 residues. The CDR3 reads CASSAAGSNEKLFF. CDR3 DNA: TGCGCCAGCAGTGCGGCGGGCTCTAATGAAAAACTGTTTTTT.